These T cell receptor beta chains were read from a single sample in a study of lymphopenia after photon versus proton radiotherapy. Measured with immunoSEQ multiplex PCR; TCRdb has only the in-frame clones, and not every one. The table includes 25,000 to 30,000 clones, 80% to 90% detected once. The specimen comprised peripheral blood, sampled from a patient treated with proton-based radiotherapy. These TCRs come from a woman aged 60 to 75 with cholangiocarcinoma. Some clones in this sample may be carry-over from other donors' samples. The CDR3 runs from the conserved cysteine through the conserved F or W. D genes are given only for firm matches. Rows may omit the clone size; those that give it use once, few, many or a size class.

NA TRBJ1-4 TRBV4-1 NA 14 TGCGCCAGCAGACCCAAGGCATCGGATGAAAAACTGTTTTTT CASRPKASDEKLFF
once TRBJ2-7 TRBV11-1 TRBD1 15 TGTGCCAGCAGAAAGGACCGGGACAGGGAGGACGAGCAGTACTTC CASRKDRDREDEQYF
NA TRBJ2-3 TRBV9 NA 14 TGTGCCAGCGGCGGGGGACAGGGCACAGATACGCAGTATTTT CASGGGQGTDTQYF
NA TRBJ2-7 TRBV11-3 NA 14 TGTGCCAGCAGCTTAGCATCCCAGGGGTACGAGCAGTACTTC CASSLASQGYEQYF
NA TRBJ2-5 TRBV6-5 NA 15 TGTGCCAGCAGTTACCGCTATCGCGGACGGGAGACCCAGTACTTC CASSYRYRGRETQYF
NA TRBJ2-1 TRBV11-3 TRBD2 14 TGTGCCAGCAGCTTAAAGGCTAGCGGGGGGCCCATGGTCTTC CASSLKASGGPMVF
NA TRBJ2-7 TRBV4-3 NA 14 TGCGCCAGCAGCCTATGGGGCGAGGGTTACGAGCAGTACTTC CASSLWGEGYEQYF
NA TRBJ1-4 TRBV30 NA 12 TGTGCCCTCGGTTCGGGATTCGAAAAACTGTTTTTT CALGSGFEKLFF
NA TRBJ2-5 TRBV6-5 NA 14 TGTGCCAGCAGTTACTCTGTCGTAGAGGGGGCCCAGTACTTC CASSYSVVEGAQYF
NA TRBJ2-1 TRBV5-1 NA 16 TGCGCCAGCAGCGTGACGGCCGGGGGTAGCGTCCATGAGCAGTTCTTC CASSVTAGGSVHEQFF
NA TRBJ2-7 TRBV4-3 TRBD2 16 TGCGCCAGCAGCCAAGAGCGACGGGGGGGGAGCTACGAGCAGTACTTC CASSQERRGGSYEQYF
NA TRBJ1-1 TRBV30 NA 15 TGTGCCTGGATTCAGCTTCGGGCAGGGAACACTGAAGCTTTCTTT CAWIQLRAGNTEAFF
NA TRBJ1-1 TRBV10-1 NA 14 TGCGCCAGCAGTTCCGAAGGATTGAACACTGAAGCTTTCTTT CASSSEGLNTEAFF
NA TRBJ1-1 TRBV11-2 NA 14 TGTGCCAGCAGCTTCGAAGGGAGGAACACTGAAGCTTTCTTT CASSFEGRNTEAFF
NA TRBJ2-5 TRBV29-1 NA 12 TGCAGCGTGTACCCGGTCCAAGAGACCCAGTACTTC CSVYPVQETQYF
NA TRBJ1-1 TRBV6-5 TRBD1 15 TGTGCCAGCAGTTACACCAGGGGGGGAGGCACTGAAGCTTTCTTT CASSYTRGGGTEAFF
NA TRBJ2-5 TRBV29-1 NA 12 TGCAGCGTTCCGGACTTTCAAGAGACCCAGTACTTC CSVPDFQETQYF
few TRBJ2-5 TRBV7-2 NA 16 TGTGCCAGCAGCTCCTACCCCGGACTGGCGGGGGAGACCCAGTACTTC CASSSYPGLAGETQYF
once TRBJ1-3 TRBV6-5 NA 14 TGTGCCAGCAGTTACTCAGGACAGGGAAACACCATATATTTT CASSYSGQGNTIYF
NA TRBJ2-7 TRBV7-9 TRBD1 15 TGTGCCAGCAGCTTAGGGACAGGGAAAACCTACGAGCAGTACTTC CASSLGTGKTYEQYF
NA TRBJ2-3 TRBV7-2 NA 14 TGTGCCAGCAGCTTAGCGCGGAGCACAGATACGCAGTATTTT CASSLARSTDTQYF
NA TRBJ2-7 TRBV7-2 NA 13 TGTGCCAGCACCCAAGGACAGTACTACGAGCAGTACTTC CASTQGQYYEQYF
NA TRBJ1-1 TRBV11-2 TRBD1 14 TGTGCCAGCAGCCCATCAGGGGGCGCGTCTGAAGCTTTCTTT CASSPSGGASEAFF